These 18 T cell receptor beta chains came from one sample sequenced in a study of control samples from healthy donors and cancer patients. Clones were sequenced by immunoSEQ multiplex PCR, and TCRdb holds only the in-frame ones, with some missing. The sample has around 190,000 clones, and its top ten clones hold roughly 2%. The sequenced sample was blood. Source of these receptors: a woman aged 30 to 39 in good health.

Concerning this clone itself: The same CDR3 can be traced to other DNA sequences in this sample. Written as DNA, the CDR3 is TGTGCCAGCAGTTACGGTGGGGGATCCTACGAGCAGTACTTC. This translates into CASSYGGGSYEQYF. The chain uses TRBV6-5 and TRBJ2-7, with D perhaps being TRBD1 or TRBD2 (5 bases each). The CDR3 length is 14 residues. CDR1 is MNHEY, CDR2 SVGAGI, per germline. Trimming pared 2 bases from V and 1 base from J, leaving 9 bases between.

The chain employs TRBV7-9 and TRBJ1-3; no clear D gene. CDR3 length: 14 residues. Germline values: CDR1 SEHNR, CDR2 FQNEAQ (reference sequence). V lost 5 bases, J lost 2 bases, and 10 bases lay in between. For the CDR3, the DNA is TGTGCCAGCAGCGCTTCCAGCGCTGGAAACACCATATATTTT. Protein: CASSASSAGNTIYF.

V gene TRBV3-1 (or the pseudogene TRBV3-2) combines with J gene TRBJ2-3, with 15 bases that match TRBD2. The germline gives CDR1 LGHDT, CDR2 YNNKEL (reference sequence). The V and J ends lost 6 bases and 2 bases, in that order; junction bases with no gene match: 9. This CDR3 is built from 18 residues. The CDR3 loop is CASRPGLAGGRLTDTQYF. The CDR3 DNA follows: TGTGCCAGCAGACCGGGACTAGCGGGGGGCCGCCTCACAGATACGCAGTATTTT.

The CDR3 region is CASSVELAGYGSEQFF. In DNA, the CDR3 is TGTGCCAGCAGCGTAGAACTAGCGGGGTATGGGAGTGAGCAGTTCTTC. This chain uses TRBV9 with TRBJ2-1; 10 bases are shared with TRBD2. Looked up from germline, CDR1 is SGDLS and CDR2 is YYNGEE. The CDR3 covers 16 residues. V gave up 0 bases and J gave up 9 bases; unmatched junction bases: 9. Full variable domain (rest looked up from reference TRBV9 and TRBJ2-1): DSGVTQTPKHLITATGQRVTLRCSPRSGDLSVYWYQQSLDQGLQFLIQYYNGEERAKGNILERFSAQQFPDLHSELNLSSLELGDSALYFCASSVELAGYGSEQFFGPGTRLTVL.

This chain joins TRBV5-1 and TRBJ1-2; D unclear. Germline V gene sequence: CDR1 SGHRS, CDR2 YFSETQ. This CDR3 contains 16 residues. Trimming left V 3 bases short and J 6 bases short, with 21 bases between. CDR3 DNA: TGCGCCAGCAGCTCAACGGCAGCCTCCGTACTCAATGGCTACACCTTC. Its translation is CASSSTAASVLNGYTF.

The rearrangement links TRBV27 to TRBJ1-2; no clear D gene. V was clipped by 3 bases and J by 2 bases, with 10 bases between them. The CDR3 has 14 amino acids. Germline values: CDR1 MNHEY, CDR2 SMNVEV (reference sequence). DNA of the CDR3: TGTGCCAGCAGTTTCGGCAGATACAACTATGGCTACACCTTC. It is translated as CASSFGRYNYGYTF.

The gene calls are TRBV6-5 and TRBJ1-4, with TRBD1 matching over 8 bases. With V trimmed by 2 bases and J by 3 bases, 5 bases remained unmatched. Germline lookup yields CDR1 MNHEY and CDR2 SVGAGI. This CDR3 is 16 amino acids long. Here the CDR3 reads CASSYGRGPANEKLFF. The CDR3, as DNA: TGTGCCAGCAGTTACGGCAGGGGGCCGGCTAATGAAAAACTGTTTTTT.

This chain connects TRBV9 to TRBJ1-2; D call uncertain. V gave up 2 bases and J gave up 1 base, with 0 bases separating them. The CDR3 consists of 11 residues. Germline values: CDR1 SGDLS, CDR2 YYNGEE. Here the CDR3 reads CASSVNYGYTF. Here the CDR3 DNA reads TGTGCCAGCAGCGTTAACTATGGCTACACCTTC.

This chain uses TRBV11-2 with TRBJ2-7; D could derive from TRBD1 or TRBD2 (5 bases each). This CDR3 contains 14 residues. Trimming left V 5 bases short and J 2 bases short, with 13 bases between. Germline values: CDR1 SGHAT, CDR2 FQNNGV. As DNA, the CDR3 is TGTGCCAGCAGCCCCGGGACCCCACCCTACGAGCAGTACTTC. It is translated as CASSPGTPPYEQYF. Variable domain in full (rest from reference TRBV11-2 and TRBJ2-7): EAGVAQSPRYKIIEKRQSVAFWCNPISGHATLYWYQQILGQGPKLLIQFQNNGVVDDSQLPKDRFSAERLKGVDSTLKIQPAKLEDSAVYLCASSPGTPPYEQYFGPGTRLTVT.

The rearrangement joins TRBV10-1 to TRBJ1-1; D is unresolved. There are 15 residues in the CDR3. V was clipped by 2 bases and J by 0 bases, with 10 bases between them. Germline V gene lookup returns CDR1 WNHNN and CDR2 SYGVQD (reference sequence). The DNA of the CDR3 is TGCGCCAGCAGTGAGCGGGCAGAACTGAACACTGAAGCTTTCTTT. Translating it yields CASSERAELNTEAFF.

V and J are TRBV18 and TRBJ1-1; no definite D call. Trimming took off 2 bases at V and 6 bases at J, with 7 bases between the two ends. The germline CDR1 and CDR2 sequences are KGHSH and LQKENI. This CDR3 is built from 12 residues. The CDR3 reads CASSPGWAEAFF. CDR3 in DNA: TGTGCCAGCTCACCAGGTTGGGCTGAAGCTTTCTTT.

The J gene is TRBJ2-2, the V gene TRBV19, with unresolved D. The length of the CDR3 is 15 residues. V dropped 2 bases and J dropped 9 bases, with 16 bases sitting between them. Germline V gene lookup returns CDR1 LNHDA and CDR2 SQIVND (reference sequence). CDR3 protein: CASSIPGHAKRELFF. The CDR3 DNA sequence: TGTGCCAGTAGTATACCCGGCCACGCCAAAAGGGAGCTGTTTTTT.

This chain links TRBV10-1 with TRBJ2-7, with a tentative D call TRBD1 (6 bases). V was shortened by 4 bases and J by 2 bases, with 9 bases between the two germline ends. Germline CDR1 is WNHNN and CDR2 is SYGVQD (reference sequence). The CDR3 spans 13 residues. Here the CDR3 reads CASSAGVPYEQYF. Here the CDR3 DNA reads TGCGCCAGCAGTGCAGGGGTACCCTACGAGCAGTACTTC.

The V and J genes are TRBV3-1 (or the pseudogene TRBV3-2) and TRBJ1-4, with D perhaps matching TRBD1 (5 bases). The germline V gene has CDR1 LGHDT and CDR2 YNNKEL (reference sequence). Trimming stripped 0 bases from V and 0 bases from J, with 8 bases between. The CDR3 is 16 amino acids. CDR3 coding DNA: TGTGCCAGCAGCCAAGATCTAGGGGCAACTAATGAAAAACTGTTTTTT. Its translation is CASSQDLGATNEKLFF.

CDR3: CASSQDPGVGQPQHF. In DNA, the CDR3 is TGCGCCAGCAGCCAAGACCCGGGGGTTGGACAGCCCCAGCATTTT. The chain carries TRBV4-3 and TRBJ1-5; tentatively, D is TRBD1 (5 bases). Germline CDR1 and CDR2: LGHNA and YSLEER. This CDR3 contains 15 residues. Trimming took 0 bases from V and 7 from J, leaving 13 bases between them.

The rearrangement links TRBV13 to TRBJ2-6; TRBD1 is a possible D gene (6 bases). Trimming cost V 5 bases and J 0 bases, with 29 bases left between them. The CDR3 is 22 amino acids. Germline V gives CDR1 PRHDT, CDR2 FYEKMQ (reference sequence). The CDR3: CASSGEPGQTLTLYSGANVLTF. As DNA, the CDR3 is TGTGCCAGCAGCGGGGAACCAGGACAGACTCTAACCCTTTACTCTGGGGCCAACGTCCTGACTTTC.

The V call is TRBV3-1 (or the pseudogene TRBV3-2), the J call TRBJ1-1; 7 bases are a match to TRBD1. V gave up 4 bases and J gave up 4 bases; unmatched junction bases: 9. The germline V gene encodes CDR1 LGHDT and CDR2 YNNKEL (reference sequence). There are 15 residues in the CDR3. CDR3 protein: CASSREGAKGTEAFF. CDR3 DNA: TGTGCCAGCAGCCGAGAGGGGGCTAAAGGCACTGAAGCTTTCTTT.

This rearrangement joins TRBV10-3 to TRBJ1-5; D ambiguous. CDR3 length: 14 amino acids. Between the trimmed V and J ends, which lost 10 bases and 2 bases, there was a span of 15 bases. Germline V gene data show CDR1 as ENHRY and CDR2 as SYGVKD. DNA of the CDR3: TGTGCCAGCCAGGTCGTGTCAGGCAATCAGCCCCAGCATTTT. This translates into CASQVVSGNQPQHF.